This T cell receptor (beta chain) was documented in a study of early T cells in non-severe SARS-CoV-2 infection. Unique molecular identifiers were attached to individual cDNA molecules. MiXCR, applied by TCRdb to the 5' RACE reads, yields one record per CDR3 protein. The data contain 65,000 to 95,000 distinct CDR3 sequences, about 5% of them singletons. V shed 5 bases, J shed 3 bases, and the junction held 5 bases outside the gene matches. The CDR3 is 17 residues long. CDR1 is LNHDA, CDR2 SQIVND, per germline (reference sequence). This clonotype was seen a few times. This TCR was sampled from an adult who was a healthcare worker with PCR-confirmed SARS-CoV-2 infection or an uninfected control (not recorded which). The chain employs TRBV19 and TRBJ2-1; 15 bases fit TRBD2. Sequenced here: whole blood, sampled at baseline. Here the CDR3 DNA reads TGTGCCAGTAGTGGGACTAGCGGGAGGCCCCGCTACAATGAGCAGTTCTTC. Protein sequence: CASSGTSGRPRYNEQFF.